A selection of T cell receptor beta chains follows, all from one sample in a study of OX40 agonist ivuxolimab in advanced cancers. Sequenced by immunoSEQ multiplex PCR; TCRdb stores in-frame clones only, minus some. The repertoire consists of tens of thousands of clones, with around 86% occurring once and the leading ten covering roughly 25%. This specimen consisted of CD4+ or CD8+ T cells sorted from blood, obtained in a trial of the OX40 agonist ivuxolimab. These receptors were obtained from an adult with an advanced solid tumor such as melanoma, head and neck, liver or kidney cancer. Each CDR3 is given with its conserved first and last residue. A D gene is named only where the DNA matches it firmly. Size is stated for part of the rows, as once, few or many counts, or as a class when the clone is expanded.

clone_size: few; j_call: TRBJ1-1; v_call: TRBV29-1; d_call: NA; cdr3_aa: CSVEDQAGPKNTEAFF; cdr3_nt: TGCAGCGTTGAAGATCAGGCGGGACCAAAGAACACTGAAGCTTTCTTT
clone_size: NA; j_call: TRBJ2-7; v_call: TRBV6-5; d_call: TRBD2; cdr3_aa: CASTAGGSVEQYF; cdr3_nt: TGTGCCAGCACGGCGGGAGGATCGGTCGAGCAGTACTTC
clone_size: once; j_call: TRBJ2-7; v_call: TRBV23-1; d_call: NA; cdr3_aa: CASSQSGKNAGTYEQYF; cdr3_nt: TGCGCCAGCAGTCAATCAGGTAAGAATGCCGGTACCTACGAGCAGTACTTC
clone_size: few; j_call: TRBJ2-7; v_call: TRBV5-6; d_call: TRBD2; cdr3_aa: CASSSGGYEQYF; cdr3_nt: TGTGCCAGCAGCTCCGGGGGGTACGAGCAGTACTTC
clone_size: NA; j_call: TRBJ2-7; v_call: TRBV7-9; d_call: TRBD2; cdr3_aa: CASSLREGLAGDYEQYF; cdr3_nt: TGTGCCAGCAGCTTAAGGGAAGGACTAGCGGGAGACTACGAGCAGTACTTC
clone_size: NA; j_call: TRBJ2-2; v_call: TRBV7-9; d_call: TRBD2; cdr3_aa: CASHVGLAETGELFF; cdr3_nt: TGTGCCAGTCACGTAGGGCTAGCGGAGACCGGGGAGCTGTTTTTT
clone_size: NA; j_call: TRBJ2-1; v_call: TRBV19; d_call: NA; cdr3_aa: CASSGDYNEQFF; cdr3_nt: TGTGCCAGTAGCGGAGATTACAATGAGCAGTTCTTC
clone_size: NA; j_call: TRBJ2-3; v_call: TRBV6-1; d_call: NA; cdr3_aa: CASSGGRLKDTQYF; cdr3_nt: TGTGCCAGCAGTGGTGGGCGGTTAAAAGATACGCAGTATTTT
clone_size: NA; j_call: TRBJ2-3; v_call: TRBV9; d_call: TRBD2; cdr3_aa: CASSVGSGIAPDTQYF; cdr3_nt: TGTGCCAGCAGCGTAGGTAGCGGGATAGCCCCAGATACGCAGTATTTT
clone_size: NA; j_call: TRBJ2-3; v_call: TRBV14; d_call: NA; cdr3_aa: CASNLSRRGRSTDTQYF; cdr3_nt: TGTGCCAGCAACCTAAGCCGGAGGGGGCGCAGCACAGATACGCAGTATTTT
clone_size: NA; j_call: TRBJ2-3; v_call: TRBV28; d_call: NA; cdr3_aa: CASSFFRISTDTQYF; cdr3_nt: TGTGCCAGCAGCTTTTTTCGAATAAGCACAGATACGCAGTATTTT
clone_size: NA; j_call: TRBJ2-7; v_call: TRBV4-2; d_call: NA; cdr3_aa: CASSQEAAPSSYEQYF; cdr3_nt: TGTGCCAGCAGCCAAGAAGCCGCGCCCAGCTCCTACGAGCAGTACTTC
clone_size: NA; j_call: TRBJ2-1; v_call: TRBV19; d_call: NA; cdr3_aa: CASSISGATYNEQFF; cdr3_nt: TGTGCCAGTAGTATCAGTGGGGCTACTTACAATGAGCAGTTCTTC
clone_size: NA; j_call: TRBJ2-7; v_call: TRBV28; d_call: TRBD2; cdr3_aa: CASSSPGTSGRIREQYF; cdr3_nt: TGTGCCAGCAGTTCCCCCGGGACTAGCGGGCGAATTCGGGAGCAGTACTTC
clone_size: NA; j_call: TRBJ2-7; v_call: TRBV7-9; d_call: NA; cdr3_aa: CASSLGDSSYEQYF; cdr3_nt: TGTGCCAGCAGCTTAGGAGACAGCTCCTACGAGCAGTACTTC
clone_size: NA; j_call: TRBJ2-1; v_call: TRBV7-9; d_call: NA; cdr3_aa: CASSSPMSSYNEQFF; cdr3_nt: TGTGCCAGCAGCTCCCCAATGAGCTCCTACAATGAGCAGTTCTTC
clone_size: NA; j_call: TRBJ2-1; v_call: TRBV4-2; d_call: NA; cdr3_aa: CASSLLDAGAGWQFF; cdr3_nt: TGTGCCAGCAGCCTCCTGGATGCAGGAGCGGGCTGGCAGTTCTTC
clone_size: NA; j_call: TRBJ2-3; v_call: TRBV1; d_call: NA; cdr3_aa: CTSSQDRGLAGVTDTQYF; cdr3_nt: TGCACCAGCAGCCAAGATCGGGGCTTAGCGGGAGTTACAGATACGCAGTATTTT
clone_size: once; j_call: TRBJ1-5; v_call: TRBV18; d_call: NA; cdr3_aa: CASSPQGLGNQPQHF; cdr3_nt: TGTGCCAGCTCACCACAGGGGTTGGGCAATCAGCCCCAGCATTTT
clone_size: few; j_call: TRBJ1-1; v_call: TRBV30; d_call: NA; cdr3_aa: CAWVDWNTEAFF; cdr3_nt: TGTGCCTGGGTAGATTGGAACACTGAAGCTTTCTTT